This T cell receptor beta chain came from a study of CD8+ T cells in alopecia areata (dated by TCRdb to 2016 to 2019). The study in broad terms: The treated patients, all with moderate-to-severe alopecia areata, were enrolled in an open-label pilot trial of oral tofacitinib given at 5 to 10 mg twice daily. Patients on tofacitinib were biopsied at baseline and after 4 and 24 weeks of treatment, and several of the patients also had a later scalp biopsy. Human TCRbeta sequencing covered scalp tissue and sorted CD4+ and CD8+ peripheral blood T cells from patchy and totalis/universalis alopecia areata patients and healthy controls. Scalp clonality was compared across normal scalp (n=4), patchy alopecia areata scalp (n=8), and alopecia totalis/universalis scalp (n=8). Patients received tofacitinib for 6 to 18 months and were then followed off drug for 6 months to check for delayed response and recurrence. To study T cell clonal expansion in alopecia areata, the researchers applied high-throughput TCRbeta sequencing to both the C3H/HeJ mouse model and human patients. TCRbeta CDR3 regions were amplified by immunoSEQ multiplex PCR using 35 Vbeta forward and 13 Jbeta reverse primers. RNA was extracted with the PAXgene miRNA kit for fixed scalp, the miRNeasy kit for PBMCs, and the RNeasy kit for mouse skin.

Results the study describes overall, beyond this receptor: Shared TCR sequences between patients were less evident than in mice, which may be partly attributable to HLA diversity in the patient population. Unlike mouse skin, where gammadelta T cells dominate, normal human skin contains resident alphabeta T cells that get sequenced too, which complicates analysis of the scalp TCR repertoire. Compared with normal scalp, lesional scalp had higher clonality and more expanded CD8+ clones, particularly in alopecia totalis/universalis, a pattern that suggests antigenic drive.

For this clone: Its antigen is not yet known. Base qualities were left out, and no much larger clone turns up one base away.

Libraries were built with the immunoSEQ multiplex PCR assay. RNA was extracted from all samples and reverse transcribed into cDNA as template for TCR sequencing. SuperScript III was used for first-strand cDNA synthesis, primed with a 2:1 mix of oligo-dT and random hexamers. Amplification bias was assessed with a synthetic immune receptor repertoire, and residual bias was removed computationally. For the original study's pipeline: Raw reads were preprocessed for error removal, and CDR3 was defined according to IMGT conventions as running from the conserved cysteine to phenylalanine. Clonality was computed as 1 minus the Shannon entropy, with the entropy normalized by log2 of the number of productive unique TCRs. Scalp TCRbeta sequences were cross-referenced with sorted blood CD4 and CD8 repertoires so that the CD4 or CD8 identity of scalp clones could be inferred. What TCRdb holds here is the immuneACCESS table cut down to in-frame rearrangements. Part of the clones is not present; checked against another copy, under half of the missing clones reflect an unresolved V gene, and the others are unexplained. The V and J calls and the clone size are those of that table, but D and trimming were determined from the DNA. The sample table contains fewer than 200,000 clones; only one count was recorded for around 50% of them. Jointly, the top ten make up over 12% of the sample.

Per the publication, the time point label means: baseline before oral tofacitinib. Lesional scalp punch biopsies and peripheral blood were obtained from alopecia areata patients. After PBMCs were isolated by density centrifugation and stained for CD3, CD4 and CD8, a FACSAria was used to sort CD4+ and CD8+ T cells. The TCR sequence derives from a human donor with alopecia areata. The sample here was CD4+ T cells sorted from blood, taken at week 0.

The nucleotide sequence reads as follows: TGTGCCAGCAGCTTAGTCGGGGAAGGCGGCTACACCTTC. It encodes CASSLVGEGGYTF. The chain links TRBV13 with TRBJ1-2; the D gene is unclear. Deletion took 1 base off V and 8 bases off J, with a span of 11 bases between the germline ends. The CDR3 runs 13 amino acids, cysteine and phenylalanine included. The kept DNA is CDR3 alone, 39 bases in frame from the first base. Reading the germline V gene (reference sequence) gives CDR1 PRHDT and CDR2 FYEKMQ.